This TCR beta chain was recorded in a study of neoadjuvant anti-PD-1 for oral cavity cancer. For the study at large: Non-progressing patients received a fourth nivolumab dose near day 43, then surgery on days 50-56. Points from the study as a whole: Higher pretreatment Treg/Th17 ratios tracked higher pretreatment blood clonality.

Germline CDR1 reads WNHNN; CDR2 reads SYGVQD (reference sequence). CDR3 length equals 14 residues. V was clipped by 3 bases and J by 7 bases, with 16 bases between them. Blood libraries mostly used roughly 520 ng genomic DNA, six replicates each. This table comes from immunoSEQ multiplex PCR, and its TCRdb copy is limited to in-frame clones, with some not included. The table lists 13,000 to 15,000 clones, around three quarters of them singletons. Time point in this sample: after neoadjuvant nivolumab, at surgical resection. Cohort: HPV-negative, locally advanced oral cavity squamous cell carcinoma patients. Only one count was recorded for this clone. Antigen specificity is unknown.

The chain links TRBV10-1 to TRBJ2-7; D not certain. Sequenced here: PBMCs, sampled after nivolumab (anti-PD-1) treatment. The source is a person between 40 and 80 years old with oral cavity squamous cell carcinoma. The CDR3 nucleotides are TGCGCCAGCAGTGACCCGGGCCGTCTTATGGAGCAGTACTTC. It encodes CASSDPGRLMEQYF.